The sample holds many counts of the clone carrying this T cell receptor (beta chain). Its matching antigen is unknown. The CDR3 end is not reached by the read, which stops 3 residues before it; the germline J gene fills it in. Control and CVID samples contributed equal amounts of genomic DNA. Data came from immunoSEQ multiplex PCR; TCRdb stores just in-frame clones and leaves some out. This sample comprises about 41,000 clones, none seen once only. These data are taken from a study of T cell clonality in common variable immunodeficiency. Study observations and caveats: CVID subjects shared fewer TCRbeta clones than healthy controls did. CVID subjects showed higher TCRbeta clonality than healthy controls. Common variable immunodeficiency TCR beta sequences reportedly had fewer deletions and N-nucleotide insertions.

V lost 5 bases and J lost 0; bases outside the gene matches: 9. Germline V gene data show CDR1 as MGHRA and CDR2 as YSYEKL. CDR3 size: 16 residues. This clonotype was obtained from a person aged 18-69 years in good health. The sequencing sample was made of peripheral blood mononuclear cells. This chain connects TRBV4-1 to TRBJ1-1; TRBD1 matches 7 bases. This CDR3 reads CASSFRDRDMNTEAFF. The covered CDR3 bases are TGCGCCAGCAGCTTCCGGGACAGAGACATGAACACTGAA.